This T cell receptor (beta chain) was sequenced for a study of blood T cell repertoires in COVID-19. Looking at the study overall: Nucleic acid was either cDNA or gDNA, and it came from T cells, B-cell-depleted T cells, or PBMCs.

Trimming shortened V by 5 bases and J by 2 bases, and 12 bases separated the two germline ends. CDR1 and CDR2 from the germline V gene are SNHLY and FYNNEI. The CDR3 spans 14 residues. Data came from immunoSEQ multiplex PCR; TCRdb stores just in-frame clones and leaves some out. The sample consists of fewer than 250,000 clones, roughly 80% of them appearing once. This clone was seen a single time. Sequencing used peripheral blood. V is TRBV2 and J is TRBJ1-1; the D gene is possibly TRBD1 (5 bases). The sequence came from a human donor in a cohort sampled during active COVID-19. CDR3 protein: CASSLGGGNTEAFF. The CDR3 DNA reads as TGTGCCAGCAGTCTGGGGGGGGGTAACACTGAAGCTTTCTTT.